This TCR beta chain was found in a study of OX40 agonist ivuxolimab in advanced cancers. Across the study: Those enrolled were approximately 83% male, with a mean age of about 66 years and ages from roughly 23 to 80.

Patients were ineligible given autoimmune disease history or systemic immunosuppression. Researchers took blood at baseline, on cycle 4 day 1, and on cycle 7 day 1. Germline CDR1 reads WNHNN; CDR2 reads SYGVQD (reference sequence). The CDR3 spans 13 residues. A word on this clone: Its antigen is unidentified. The junction shows a germline mismatch at one end, possibly a read error. Other DNA variants within this sample encode the same CDR3.

Study-level points and caveats: What antigens the expanded peripheral T cells recognized was never established.

Profiling relied on immunoSEQ multiplex PCR, and the TCRdb table lists in-frame clones only, not all of them. The table has around 16,000 clones, about 77% seen once. The rearrangement joins TRBV10-1 to TRBJ1-1; the match to TRBD1 covers 8 bases. The material sequenced was CD4+ or CD8+ T cells sorted from blood, taken in a trial of the OX40 agonist ivuxolimab. This clonotype was obtained from an adult with an advanced solid tumor such as melanoma, head and neck, liver or kidney cancer. The CDR3 sequence is CASRQGANTEAFF. The DNA for the CDR3 is TGCGCCAGCAGGCAGGGGGCGAACACTGAAGCTTTCTTC.